One sample yielded the 22 T cell receptor beta chains listed below, sequenced in a study of T cell clonality in common variable immunodeficiency. Sequencing was performed with immunoSEQ multiplex PCR; in TCRdb, only in-frame clones are kept and a portion is missing. The repertoire consists of some 30,000 clones, none detected only once. The sequenced sample was peripheral blood mononuclear cells. These TCRs come from a person aged 18 to 75 in good health.

In its sample, this clone was seen many times. With the read ending 3 residues before the CDR3 end, the germline J gene is used to fill in that end. This rearrangement joins TRBV20-1 to TRBJ1-5; 7 nucleotides agree with TRBD1. Trimming cost V 0 bases and J 6 bases; bases outside gene matches: 2. The CDR3 length is 13 residues. Germline V gives CDR1 DFQATT, CDR2 SNEGSKA (reference sequence). CDR3 bases read: TGCAGTGCTAGAGAATACAGGGGTCAGCCC. Residues: CSAREYRGQP. The whole CDR3 protein reads CSAREYRGQPQHF.

This clone came up many times. The sequenced fragment ends 3 residues before the CDR3 boundary, so the rest is inferred from the germline J gene. The chain uses TRBV7-3 and TRBJ2-3; maybe TRBD2 (7 bases). Germline V gene lookup returns CDR1 SGHTA and CDR2 FQGTGA. Trimming cost V 1 base and J 0 bases, with 14 bases left between them. The CDR3 covers 17 residues. The DNA read from the CDR3 is TGTGCCAGCAGCTTAAAAGGGGGGGGCGGGAGCACAGATACG. Translating it yields CASSLKGGGGSTDT. The CDR3 reads in full as CASSLKGGGGSTDTQYF.

This clone was picked up many times. The missing CDR3 end, 3 residues past where the read stops, is filled in from the germline J gene. The rearrangement joins TRBV14 to TRBJ2-1; 10 bases line up with TRBD2. After removal of 4 bases from V and 8 bases from J, the junction contained 11 bases not matched to a gene. Germline values: CDR1 SGHDN, CDR2 FVKESK. The CDR3 loop spans 16 amino acids. The DNA read from the CDR3 is TGTGCCAGCAGCCCAGTACCCGGGACTAGCGTCGATGAG. Its protein is CASSPVPGTSVDE. The whole CDR3 sequence is CASSPVPGTSVDEQFF.

Only a few counts were recorded for this clone. The read finishes 3 residues shy of the CDR3 end, and the germline J gene is used to complete it. The chain has TRBV19 and TRBJ2-1; 10 bases are shared with TRBD2. Trimming at V came to 5 bases and at J to 9 bases, leaving 4 bases not matched to a gene. CDR3 length equals 13 residues. CDR1 and CDR2 (germline): LNHDA, SQIVND (reference sequence). The chain's CDR3 is CASSSSGRGEQFF. Partial CDR3 DNA: TGTGCCAGTAGTTCTAGCGGGAGAGGTGAG.

This clone was seen repeatedly, ten times or more. Coverage ceases 3 residues before the CDR3 finishes, and the germline J gene fills in the end. The chain joins TRBV6-1 to TRBJ2-7; 8 nucleotides align to TRBD1. J was trimmed by 6 bases and V by 4 bases; bases with no gene match: 5. The CDR3 runs to 13 residues. Germline V gene data show CDR1 as MNHNS and CDR2 as SASEGT. The covered CDR3 bases are TGTGCCAGCAGTGTGACAGGGGTCGGCGAG. Protein product: CASSVTGVGE. In full, the CDR3 reads CASSVTGVGEQYF.

This clone was recorded many times. The CDR3 end lies 3 residues beyond the end of the read and is filled in from the germline J gene. The chain employs TRBV19 and TRBJ1-5; D remains ambiguous. V lost 5 bases and J lost 2, with 10 bases in between. Germline V lookup: CDR1 LNHDA, CDR2 SQIVND (reference sequence). The length of the CDR3 is 14 residues. The CDR3 sequence is CASSPGPRNQPQHF. The DNA read from the CDR3 is TGTGCCAGTAGTCCGGGTCCGCGCAATCAGCCC.

The table lists this clone with many counts. The read finishes 3 residues shy of the CDR3 end, and the germline J gene is used to complete it. This chain connects TRBV30 to TRBJ2-1; 8 bases agree with TRBD2. Germline CDR1 and CDR2: GTSNPN and SVGIG (reference sequence). CDR3 length: 13 residues. The V and J ends lost 4 bases and 2 bases, in that order; junction bases with no gene match: 1. CDR3: CAWISGTYNEQFF. The DNA read from the CDR3 is TGTGCCTGGATTAGCGGGACCTACAATGAG.

This clone was seen many times. CDR3 DNA, as far as it was read: TGTGCCAGCAGCCCGCGGGCCCTAATAGGC. Amino acids: CASSPRALIG. The full-length CDR3 reads as CASSPRALIGYTF. J is TRBJ1-2 and V is TRBV7-2, with D uncertain. The read terminates 3 residues before the CDR3 end, so the remaining end is supplied by the germline J gene. The germline gives CDR1 SGHTA, CDR2 FQGNSA. CDR3 length: 13 amino acids. Filled out from reference TRBV7-2 and TRBJ1-2, the complete variable domain reads GAGVSQSPSNKVTEKGKDVELRCDPISGHTALYWYRQSLGQGLEFLIYFQGNSAPDKSGLPSDRFSAERTGGSVSTLTIQRTQQEDSAVYLCASSPRALIGYTFGSGTRLTVV.

This clone has a count of ten or more. The sequenced fragment ends 3 residues before the CDR3 boundary, so the rest is inferred from the germline J gene. This rearrangement joins TRBV6-2 or TRBV6-3 to TRBJ2-7, with 9 bases identical to TRBD1. Germline lookup yields CDR1 MNHEY and CDR2 SVGEGT. This CDR3 spans 13 amino acids. With 6 bases clipped from V and 2 bases from J, the junction kept 2 bases outside the gene matches. CDR3: CASRQGATYEQYF. Partial CDR3 DNA: TGTGCCAGCAGACAGGGGGCCACCTACGAG.

The table lists this clone with many counts. The observed sequence ends 3 residues before the CDR3 terminus, with the missing tail filled in from the germline J gene. The identical CDR3 is also encoded by other nucleotide sequences in the sample. V usage is TRBV5-5 and J usage is TRBJ1-2, with 7 bases aligning to TRBD1. The CDR3 consists of 14 residues. Germline lookup yields CDR1 SGHKS and CDR2 YYEKEE (reference sequence). CDR3 sequence: CASSLGAGGGGYTF. CDR3 DNA (partial): TGTGCCAGCAGCTTGGGAGCAGGGGGAGGGGGC.

This clone showed up many times. Coverage ceases 3 residues before the CDR3 finishes, and the germline J gene fills in the end. The chain recombines TRBV18 with TRBJ2-1; perhaps TRBD2 as D (7 bases). CDR3 length: 15 residues. Germline CDR1 KGHSH, CDR2 LQKENI. The germline V and J ends were trimmed by 6 bases and 5 bases, with 17 bases remaining between them. CDR3 bases read: TGTGCCAGCTCTCCCGGGGGGCTAATGAACAATGAG. It codes for CASSPGGLMNNE. Given in full, the CDR3 is CASSPGGLMNNEQFF.

This clone was observed many times. The read finishes 3 residues shy of the CDR3 end, and the germline J gene is used to complete it. The chain joins TRBV5-1 to TRBJ2-3, with 14 bases lining up with TRBD2. CDR1 and CDR2 from the germline V gene are SGHRS and YFSETQ. The CDR3 has 16 residues. V shed 7 bases and J 0 bases; nucleotides not matched to a gene: 4. The CDR3 reads CASRRLAGGSTDTQYF. The covered CDR3 bases are TGCGCCAGCCGCCGACTAGCGGGAGGGAGCACAGATACG.

Turning to this clone: The read finishes 3 residues shy of the CDR3 end, and the germline J gene is used to complete it. This rearrangement joins TRBV19 to TRBJ1-2; D is perhaps TRBD1 (6 bases). Germline V lookup: CDR1 LNHDA, CDR2 SQIVND (reference sequence). CDR3 size: 15 residues. Trimming removed 5 bases from V and 2 bases from J, with 15 bases in between. The CDR3 loop is CASSPGHLMNYGYTF. The sequenced CDR3 bases are TGTGCCAGTAGTCCGGGACACCTGATGAACTATGGC.

Many counts were recorded for this clone. The CDR3 goes on 3 residues after the read ends, and that part is filled in from the germline J gene. The chain recombines TRBV29-1 with TRBJ2-7; 11 bases agree with TRBD1. Germline CDR1 and CDR2: SQVTM and ANQGSEA. V lost 7 bases and J lost 6; bases outside the gene matches: 11. This CDR3 contains 14 residues. Partial CDR3 DNA: TGCAGCGCTCGAATAGGAGGGACAGGGGGCGAG. This codes for CSARIGGTGGE. The CDR3 in full is CSARIGGTGGEQYF.

This clone was picked up many times. The missing CDR3 end, 3 residues past where the read stops, is filled in from the germline J gene. This chain connects TRBV7-9 to TRBJ1-1; D perhaps matches TRBD1 (6 bases). The CDR3 has 13 amino acids. Trimming cost V 1 base and J 7 bases, with 10 bases left between them. The germline V gene has CDR1 SEHNR and CDR2 FQNEAQ (reference sequence). Incomplete CDR3 DNA: TGTGCCAGCAGCTTAGGGCAGGGGAGTGAA. Amino acids: CASSLGQGSE. The complete CDR3 reads CASSLGQGSEAFF.

This clone was counted many times. The read falls 3 residues short of the CDR3 end, and the missing part is taken from the germline J gene. The chain links TRBV19 to TRBJ2-7; TRBD1 matches 9 bases. Per the germline V gene, CDR1 is LNHDA and CDR2 is SQIVND (reference sequence). V gave up 3 bases and J gave up 4 bases; unmatched junction bases: 4. The CDR3 consists of 14 residues. The CDR3 spells CASSIGTGRYEQYF. The covered CDR3 bases are TGTGCCAGTAGTATTGGGACAGGGAGATACGAG. The complete variable domain, with remaining parts taken from reference TRBV19 and TRBJ2-7, reads DGGITQSPKYLFRKEGQNVTLSCEQNLNHDAMYWYRQDPGQGLRLIYYSQIVNDFQKGDIAEGYSVSREKKESFPLTVTSAQKNPTAFYLCASSIGTGRYEQYFGPGTRLTVT.

In its sample, this clone ranks as medium-sized. The missing CDR3 end, 3 residues past where the read stops, is filled in from the germline J gene. The gene calls are TRBV30 and TRBJ1-2; TRBD1 agrees at 12 bases. Unmatched junction bases numbered 7, after V lost 4 bases and J lost 7 bases. Germline V gene sequence: CDR1 GTSNPN, CDR2 SVGIG (reference sequence). CDR3 length equals 14 residues. CDR3 residues: CAWNVGDRGLGYTF. The CDR3 bases that were read are TGTGCCTGGAACGTGGGGGACAGGGGGCTTGGC.

This clone was detected ten times or more. The CDR3 extends 3 residues past the end of the read, so its final part is completed from the germline J gene. The V gene is TRBV7-8, the J gene TRBJ1-1; D ambiguous. The CDR3 consists of 15 residues. CDR1 SGHVS and CDR2 FQNEAQ come from the germline V gene. V lost 4 bases to trimming and J lost 0 bases, with 12 bases between them. The sequenced part of the CDR3 DNA is TGTGCCAGCAGCTCATCCGGGTCCATGAACACTGAA. It codes for CASSSSGSMNTE. The whole CDR3 protein is CASSSSGSMNTEAFF.

At least ten counts were recorded for this clone. Coverage ceases 3 residues before the CDR3 finishes, and the germline J gene fills in the end. This chain joins TRBV4-1 and TRBJ2-2, with a possible D match to TRBD1 (6 bases). The CDR3 sequence is 16 residues long. CDR1 is MGHRA, CDR2 YSYEKL, per germline. This CDR3 reads CASSQQSGTTNEKLFF. CDR3 DNA (partial): TGCGCCAGCAGCCAGCAATCAGGGACAACTAATGAAAAG.

This clone was seen ten or more times. Coverage ceases 3 residues before the CDR3 finishes, and the germline J gene fills in the end. V and J are TRBV6-1 and TRBJ1-6, with 9 bases lining up with TRBD1. Per the germline V gene, CDR1 is MNHNS and CDR2 is SASEGT. V dropped 2 bases and J dropped 8; count of bases not matched to a gene: 4. CDR3 size: 15 residues. The part of the CDR3 DNA that was read is TGTGCCAGCAGTGAATCTACAGGGGGCGATTCACCC. Its translation: CASSESTGGDSP. The complete CDR3 protein is CASSESTGGDSPLHF.

Ten or more counts support this clone. The observed sequence ends 3 residues before the CDR3 terminus, with the missing tail filled in from the germline J gene. The rearrangement uses TRBV10-1 and TRBJ2-2, with D perhaps TRBD1 (5 bases). This CDR3 has 14 amino acids. Germline assignment: CDR1 WNHNN and CDR2 SYGVQD (reference sequence). The V end lost 7 bases, the J end lost 2 bases, and 11 bases lay between the germline ends. Incomplete CDR3 DNA: TGCGCCAGCACCGACAGACCAAACACCGGGGAG. This gives the protein CASTDRPNTGE. The whole CDR3 region reads CASTDRPNTGELFF.

This clone showed up just a few times. The read ends 3 residues early relative to the CDR3; the germline J gene fills the gap. The V and J genes are TRBV20-1 and TRBJ1-2, with a weak D call TRBD1 (6 bases). Germline values: CDR1 DFQATT, CDR2 SNEGSKA (reference sequence). The CDR3 length is 12 residues. The CDR3 here is CRVGGGDYGYTF. CDR3 bases read: TGCAGAGTGGGGGGGGGCGACTATGGC.